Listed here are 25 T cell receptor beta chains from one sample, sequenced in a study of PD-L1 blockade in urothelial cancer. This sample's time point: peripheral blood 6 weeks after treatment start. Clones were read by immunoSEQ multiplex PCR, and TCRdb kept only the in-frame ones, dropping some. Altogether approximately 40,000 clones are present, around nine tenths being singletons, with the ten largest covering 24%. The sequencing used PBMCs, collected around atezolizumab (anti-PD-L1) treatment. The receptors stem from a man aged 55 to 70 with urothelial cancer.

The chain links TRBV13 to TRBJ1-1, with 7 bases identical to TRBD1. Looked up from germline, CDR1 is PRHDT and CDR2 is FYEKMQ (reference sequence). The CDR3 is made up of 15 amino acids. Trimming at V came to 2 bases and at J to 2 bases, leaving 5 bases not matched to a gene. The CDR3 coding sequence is TGTGCCAGCAGCTTACTACAGGGGCCTAACACTGAAGCTTTCTTT. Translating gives CASSLLQGPNTEAFF.

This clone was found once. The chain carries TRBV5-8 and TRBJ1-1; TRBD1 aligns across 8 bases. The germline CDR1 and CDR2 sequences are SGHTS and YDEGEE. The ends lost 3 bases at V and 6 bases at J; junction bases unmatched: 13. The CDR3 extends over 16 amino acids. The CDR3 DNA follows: TGTGCCAGCAGCTCCACATTCCTTGGACAGGGTTCTGAAGCTTTCTTT. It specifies CASSSTFLGQGSEAFF.

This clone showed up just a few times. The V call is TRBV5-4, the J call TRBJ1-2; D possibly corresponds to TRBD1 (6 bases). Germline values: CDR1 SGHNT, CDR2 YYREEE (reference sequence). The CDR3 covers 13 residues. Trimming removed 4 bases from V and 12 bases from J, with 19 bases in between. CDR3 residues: CASSQAGTPFDTF. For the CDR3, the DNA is TGTGCCAGCAGCCAGGCCGGGACACCATTCGACACCTTC.

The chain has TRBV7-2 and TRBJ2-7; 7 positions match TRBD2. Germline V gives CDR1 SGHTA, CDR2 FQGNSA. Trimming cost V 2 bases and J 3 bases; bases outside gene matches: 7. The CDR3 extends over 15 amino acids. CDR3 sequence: CASSLSRTSFYEQYF. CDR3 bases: TGTGCCAGCAGCTTATCACGGACTAGTTTCTACGAGCAGTACTTC.

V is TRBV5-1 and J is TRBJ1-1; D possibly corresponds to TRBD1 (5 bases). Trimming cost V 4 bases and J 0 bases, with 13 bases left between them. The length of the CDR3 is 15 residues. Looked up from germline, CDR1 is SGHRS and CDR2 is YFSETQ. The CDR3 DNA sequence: TGCGCCAGCAGCCGGGAGGGACCGTTGAACACTGAAGCTTTCTTT. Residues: CASSREGPLNTEAFF.

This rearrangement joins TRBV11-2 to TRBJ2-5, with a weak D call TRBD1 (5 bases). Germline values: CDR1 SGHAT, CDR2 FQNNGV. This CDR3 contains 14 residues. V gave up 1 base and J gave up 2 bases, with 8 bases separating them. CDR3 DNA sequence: TGTGCCAGCAGCTTAGGACAGCCACAAGAGACCCAGTACTTC. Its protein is CASSLGQPQETQYF.

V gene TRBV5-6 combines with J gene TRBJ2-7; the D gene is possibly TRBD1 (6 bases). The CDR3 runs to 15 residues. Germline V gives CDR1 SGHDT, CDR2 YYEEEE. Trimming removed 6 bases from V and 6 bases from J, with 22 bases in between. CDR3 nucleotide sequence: TGTGCCAGCACCCTTGGTGACAGGCCCCTCCTCGAGCAGTACTTC. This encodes CASTLGDRPLLEQYF.

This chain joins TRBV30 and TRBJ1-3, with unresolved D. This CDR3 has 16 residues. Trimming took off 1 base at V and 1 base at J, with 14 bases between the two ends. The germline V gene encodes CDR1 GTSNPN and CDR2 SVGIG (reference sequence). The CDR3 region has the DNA TGTGCCTGGAGTGCCCCAGGAGGACTTTCTGGAAACACCATATATTTT. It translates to CAWSAPGGLSGNTIYF.

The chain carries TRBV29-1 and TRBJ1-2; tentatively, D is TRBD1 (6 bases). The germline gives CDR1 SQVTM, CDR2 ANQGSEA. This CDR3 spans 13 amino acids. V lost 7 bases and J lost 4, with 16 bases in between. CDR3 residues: CSGWGGGSYGYTF. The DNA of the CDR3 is TGCAGCGGCTGGGGAGGGGGTTCCTATGGCTACACCTTC.

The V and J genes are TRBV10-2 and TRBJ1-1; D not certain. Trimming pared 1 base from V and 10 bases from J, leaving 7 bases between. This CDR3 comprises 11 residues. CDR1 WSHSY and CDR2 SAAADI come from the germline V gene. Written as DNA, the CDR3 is TGCGCCAGCAGTGAGTGGGAGAGAGCTTTCTTT. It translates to CASSEWERAFF.

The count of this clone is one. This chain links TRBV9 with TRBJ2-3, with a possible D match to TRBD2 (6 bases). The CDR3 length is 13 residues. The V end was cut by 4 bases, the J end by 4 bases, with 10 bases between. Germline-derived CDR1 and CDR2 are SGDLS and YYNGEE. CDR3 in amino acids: CASSPWGADTQYF. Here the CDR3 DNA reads TGTGCCAGCAGCCCATGGGGGGCAGATACGCAGTATTTT.

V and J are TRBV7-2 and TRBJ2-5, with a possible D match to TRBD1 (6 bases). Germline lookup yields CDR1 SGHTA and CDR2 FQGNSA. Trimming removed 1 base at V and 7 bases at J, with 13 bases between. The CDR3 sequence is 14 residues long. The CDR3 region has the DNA TGTGCCAGCAGCTTAGTGGGGGCATCGGGGACCCAGTACTTC. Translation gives CASSLVGASGTQYF.

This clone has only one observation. The CDR3 DNA follows: TGCGCCAGCAGCCAAGTAGGCGGGGGCAGGAGCACAGATACGCAGTATTTT. It yields the protein CASSQVGGGRSTDTQYF. This chain joins TRBV4-1 and TRBJ2-3, with a weak D call TRBD2 (7 bases). The germline V and J ends were trimmed by 1 base and 0 bases, with 14 bases remaining between them. Germline CDR1 and CDR2: MGHRA and YSYEKL. This CDR3 has 17 amino acids.

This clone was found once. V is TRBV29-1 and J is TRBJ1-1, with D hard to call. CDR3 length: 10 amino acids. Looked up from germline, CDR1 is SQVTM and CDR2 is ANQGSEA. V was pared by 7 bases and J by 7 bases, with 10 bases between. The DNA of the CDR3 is TGCAGCGCTGGAGTCTATGAAGCTTTCTTT. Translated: CSAGVYEAFF.

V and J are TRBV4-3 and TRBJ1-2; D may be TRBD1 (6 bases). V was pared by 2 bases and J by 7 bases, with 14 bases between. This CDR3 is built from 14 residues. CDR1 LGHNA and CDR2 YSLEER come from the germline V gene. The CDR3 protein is CASSQSSRGTGYTF. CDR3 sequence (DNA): TGCGCCAGCAGCCAATCCTCCAGGGGAACTGGCTACACCTTC.

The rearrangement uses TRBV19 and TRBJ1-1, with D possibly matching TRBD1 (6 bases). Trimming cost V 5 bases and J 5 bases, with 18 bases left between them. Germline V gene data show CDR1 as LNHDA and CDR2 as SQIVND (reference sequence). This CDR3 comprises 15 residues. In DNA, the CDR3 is TGTGCCAGTAGTCAATGGGGGACCCAGGGGACTGAAGCTTTCTTT. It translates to CASSQWGTQGTEAFF.

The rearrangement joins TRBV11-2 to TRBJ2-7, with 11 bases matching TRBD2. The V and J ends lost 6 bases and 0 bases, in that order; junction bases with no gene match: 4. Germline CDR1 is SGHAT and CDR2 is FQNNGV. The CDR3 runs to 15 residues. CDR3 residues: CASRSSGGTSYEQYF. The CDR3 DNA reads TGTGCCAGCAGATCTAGCGGGGGGACCTCCTACGAGCAGTACTTC.

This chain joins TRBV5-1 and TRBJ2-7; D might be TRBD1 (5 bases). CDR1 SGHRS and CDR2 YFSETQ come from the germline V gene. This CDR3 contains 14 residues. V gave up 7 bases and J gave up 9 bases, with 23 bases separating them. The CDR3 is CASGHSGPLFGQYF. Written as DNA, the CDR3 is TGCGCCAGCGGACACTCAGGGCCCCTATTTGGGCAGTACTTC.

CDR3 sequence reads: CASSLAETTGGYTF. DNA for the CDR3: TGTGCCAGCAGCTTAGCGGAGACTACGGGTGGCTACACCTTC. The V call is TRBV7-9, the J call TRBJ1-2; the D is unclear. The CDR3 length is 14 residues. V was clipped by 0 bases and J by 7 bases, with 12 bases between them. The germline CDR1 and CDR2 sequences are SEHNR and FQNEAQ (reference sequence).

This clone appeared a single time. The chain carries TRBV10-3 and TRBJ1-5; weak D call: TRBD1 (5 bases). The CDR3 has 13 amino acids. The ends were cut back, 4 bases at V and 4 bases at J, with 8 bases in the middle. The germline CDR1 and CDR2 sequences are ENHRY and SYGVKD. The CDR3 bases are TGTGCCATCAGTGGGGGGAGGAATCAGCCCCAGCATTTT. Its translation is CAISGGRNQPQHF.

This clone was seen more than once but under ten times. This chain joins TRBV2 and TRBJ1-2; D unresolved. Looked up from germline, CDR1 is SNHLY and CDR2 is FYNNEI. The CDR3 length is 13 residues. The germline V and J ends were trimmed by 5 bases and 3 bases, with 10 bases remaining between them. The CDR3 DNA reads TGTGCCAGCAGTCTCCGCCAGGACTATGGCTACACCTTC. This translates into CASSLRQDYGYTF.

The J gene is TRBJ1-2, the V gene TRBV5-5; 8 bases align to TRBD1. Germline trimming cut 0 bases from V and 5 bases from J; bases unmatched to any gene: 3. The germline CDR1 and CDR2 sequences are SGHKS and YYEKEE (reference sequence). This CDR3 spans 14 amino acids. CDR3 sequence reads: CASSLATGEYGYTF. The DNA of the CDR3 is TGTGCCAGCAGCTTGGCGACAGGGGAATATGGCTACACCTTC.

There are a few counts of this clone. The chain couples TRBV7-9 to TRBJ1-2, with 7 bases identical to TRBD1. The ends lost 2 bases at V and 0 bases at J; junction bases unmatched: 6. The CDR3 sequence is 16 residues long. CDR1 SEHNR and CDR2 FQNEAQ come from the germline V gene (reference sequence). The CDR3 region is CASSLPNRGANYGYTF. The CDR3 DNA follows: TGTGCCAGCAGCTTACCAAACAGGGGAGCTAACTATGGCTACACCTTC.

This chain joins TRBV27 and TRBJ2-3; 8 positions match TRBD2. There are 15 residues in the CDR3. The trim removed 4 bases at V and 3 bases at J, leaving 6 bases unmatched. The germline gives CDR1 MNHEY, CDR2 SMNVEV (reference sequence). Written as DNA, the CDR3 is TGTGCCAGCAGTTCCCCTTTAGCGGGAACAGATACGCAGTATTTT. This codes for CASSSPLAGTDTQYF.

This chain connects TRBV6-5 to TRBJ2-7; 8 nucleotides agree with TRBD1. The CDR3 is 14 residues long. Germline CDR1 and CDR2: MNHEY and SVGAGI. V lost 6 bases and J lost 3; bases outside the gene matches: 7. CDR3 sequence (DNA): TGTGCCAGCAGCCTGAACAGGGGGTTCTACGAGCAGTACTTC. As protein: CASSLNRGFYEQYF.